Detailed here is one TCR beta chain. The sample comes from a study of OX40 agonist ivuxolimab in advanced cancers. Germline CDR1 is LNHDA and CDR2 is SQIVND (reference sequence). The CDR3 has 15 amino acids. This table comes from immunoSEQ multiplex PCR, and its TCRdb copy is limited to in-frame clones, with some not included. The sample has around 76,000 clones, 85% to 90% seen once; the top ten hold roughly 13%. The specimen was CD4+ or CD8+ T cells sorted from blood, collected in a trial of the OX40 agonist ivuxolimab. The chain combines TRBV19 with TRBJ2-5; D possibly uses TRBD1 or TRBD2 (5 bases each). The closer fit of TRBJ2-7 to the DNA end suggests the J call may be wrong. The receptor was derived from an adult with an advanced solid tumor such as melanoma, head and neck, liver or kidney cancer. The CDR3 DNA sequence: TGTGCCAGTAGTTCCCTGGGGCGGGTCCTAGACGAGCAGTACTTC. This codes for CASSSLGRVLDEQYF.